The clone carrying this T cell receptor beta chain was seen more than once but under ten times. This sample was taken from a study of human T cells and chemical hapten exposure. The germline V gene has CDR1 DFQATT and CDR2 SNEGSKA (reference sequence). There are 12 residues in the CDR3. Trimming took 1 base from V and 7 from J, leaving 7 bases between them. It was the library that attached unique molecular identifiers to individual cDNA molecules. A single record per CDR3 protein comes from TCRdb applying MiXCR to the RACE reads. Among roughly 360,000 distinct CDR3 sequences, about 4.8% were seen once, and the ten largest hold roughly 2.4%. Time point reported: patch test 1, 2 weeks after DPC sensitization. The treatment was: therapeutic diphenylcyclopropenone sensitization with weekly scalp DPC.

Source: whole blood, taken in connection with sensitization to the hapten diphenylcyclopropenone (DPC). The chain employs TRBV20-1 and TRBJ1-4, with D unclear. This clonotype was sampled from a woman in her forties or fifties with alopecia areata. Some clones in this sample may be carry-over from other donors' samples. Written as DNA, the CDR3 is TGCAGTGCTAGAGTGGCAGTTGAAAAACTGTTTTTT. The encoded protein is CSARVAVEKLFF.